The present T cell receptor beta chain was sequenced within a study of blood T cells in healthy people across ages (dated by TCRdb to the mid-2010s). Broadly, across the study: In model experiments, template switching captured about one uniquely barcoded TCR beta cDNA molecule for every two T cells. Using deep sequencing normalized with unique cDNA molecular identifiers, the study measured how TCR beta repertoire diversity changes with age. Donors were grouped into four age groups: young (average about 15 years), middle-aged (39), aged (about 59) and long-lived (around 82). To avoid experimental bias, donors of different ages were distributed randomly across sequencing lanes. Two additional independent replicas of 1 million unique cDNA reads from the same blood draw were analyzed for two donors (one aged 18 to 30 and one aged 80 or older). The paper as a whole reports these results and caveats: Compared with the aged group, the long-lived group had more naive CD4+ T cells, fewer expanded clones and increased TCR diversity, a pattern suggesting age selection. Since profiling was done on bulk unsorted PBMCs, naive and antigen-experienced compartments could not be conclusively compared. Because donor CMV infection status was unknown, age-related changes in expanded clonotypes were potentially confounded. Observed TCR beta diversity per million T cells fell roughly linearly with age, and a significant reduction was already apparent by age about 36. Total diversity estimates from one million sequenced T cells were considered lower bounds and underestimates. Observed TCR beta diversity correlated strongly with the percentage of naive T cells measured by flow cytometry.

Donors were 30 to 45 systemically healthy Caucasian individuals from Russia aged about 6 to 100 years. Each donor gave ten milliliters of peripheral blood, drawn into EDTA-treated Vacutainer tubes. Ficoll-Paque density-gradient centrifugation was used to isolate PBMCs, with at least 6 million obtained per sample. Total RNA was extracted from PBMCs with Trizol reagent, with at least 6 micrograms obtained per sample. For every donor, an aliquot of PBMCs went through flow cytometry to measure the percentages of naive CD45RAhigh/CD27high T cells. As to this clonotype: The specificity of this receptor is unknown. Base-call qualities are not available, and no considerably larger clone is one nucleotide away.

Trimming removed 3 bases from V and 1 base from J, leaving 15 bases between the germline ends. Spanning cysteine to phenylalanine, the CDR3 consists of 15 amino acids. The sequence is cut down to CDR3 DNA, 45 bases in frame from base 1. The germline V gene (reference sequence) gives CDR1 as DFQATT and CDR2 as SNEGSKA. Receptors were amplified or captured by 5' RACE. Sequencing took place on an Illumina HiSeq 2500. A second PCR of roughly 7 to 11 cycles was run with a J-beta primer mix and a sample-barcoded 5' primer. Each TCR beta cDNA molecule received a unique molecular identifier from a template-switch 5' adaptor carrying 12 random nucleotides. Each sample yielded at least 2.5 million CDR3-containing paired-end reads. First-strand cDNA synthesis was performed from all RNA using the Mint cDNA synthesis kit, with priming by a TRBC-specific oligonucleotide. Following uracil-DNA glycosylase treatment, all cDNA underwent a first 18-cycle PCR with the universal primers M1SS and BC2_uni_R. In the source study's methods: Each sample was normalized by randomly selecting 1 million high-quality reads, each carrying a distinct molecular identifier. Reads with shared molecular identifiers were discarded instead of being binned into consensus sequences. CDR3 identification, clonotype clustering and error correction used MiTCR with a Q25 quality threshold and the strictest error-elimination algorithm. A nonparametric unseen species model using Euler transformation provided a lower-bound estimate of total TCR beta diversity. The raw public reads went through TCRdb reprocessing: fastp at Q25, MiXCR clone calling, in-frame beta chains kept. Here each entry gathers all rows of one CDR3 protein and keeps the most common genes and DNA. The authors' filters were not applied to this entry. This sample is represented by over 550,000 distinct CDR3 sequences; 25% to 35% of them were singletons. The ten biggest clones cover around 16% of the sample.

This clonotype originated in a woman aged 80 or over in good health. Here the chain combines TRBV20-1 and TRBJ1-1; the D segment could be TRBD1, given 5 matching bases. Sequenced input: blood. The DNA reads TGCAGTGCTAGTGTGGCAGGGAGGGGGAACACTGAAGCTTTCTTT. Its protein product is CSASVAGRGNTEAFF.